A single sample gave rise to the 24 T cell receptor beta chains below, sequenced in a study of CD4+ T cells in melanoma. Libraries were prepared by immunoSEQ multiplex PCR; TCRdb keeps only in-frame clonotypes and omits some of them. The profile shows 13,000 to 15,000 clones, 55% to 75% of them singletons. The specimen was cells from a culture (not recorded whether cultured in vitro). Every receptor here comes from a human donor with melanoma.

This rearrangement joins TRBV2 to TRBJ2-7, with a weak D call TRBD2 (6 bases). V lost 4 bases to trimming and J lost 3 bases, with 13 bases between them. Germline V gene sequence: CDR1 SNHLY, CDR2 FYNNEI. This CDR3 has 14 amino acids. CDR3 region: CASSATGLGYEQYF. In DNA form, the CDR3 reads TGTGCCAGCAGTGCAACGGGACTCGGCTACGAGCAGTACTTC.

There are a few counts of this clone. The V gene is TRBV18, the J gene TRBJ2-7; D unclear. Trimming left V 3 bases short and J 0 bases short, with 6 bases between. The CDR3 runs to 13 residues. Germline values: CDR1 KGHSH, CDR2 LQKENI. The DNA for the CDR3 is TGTGCCAGCTCACCCACCGTCTCCTACGAGCAGTACTTC. Protein product: CASSPTVSYEQYF.

The chain employs TRBV27 and TRBJ1-6; 9 nucleotides agree with TRBD1. CDR3 size: 14 residues. Losses at the gene ends were 8 bases for V and 7 bases for J; bases not matched to a gene: 6. CDR1 and CDR2 (germline): MNHEY, SMNVEV (reference sequence). For the CDR3, the DNA is TGTGCCAGCGCCAGGACAGGGGCGAATTCACCCCTCCACTTT. Its translation: CASARTGANSPLHF.

This chain connects TRBV6-5 to TRBJ1-3, with a tentative D call TRBD1 (5 bases). This CDR3 contains 14 residues. Trimming took off 5 bases at V and 0 bases at J, with 8 bases between the two ends. Germline CDR1 reads MNHEY; CDR2 reads SVGAGI. CDR3 nucleotides: TGTGCCAGCAGTCGGGGGAACTCTGGAAACACCATATATTTT. Translation: CASSRGNSGNTIYF.

The rearrangement links TRBV28 to TRBJ2-3; D not certain. Germline V gene lookup returns CDR1 MDHEN and CDR2 SYDVKM. Trimming removed 2 bases at V and 8 bases at J, with 5 bases between. The CDR3 has 11 amino acids. Written as DNA, the CDR3 is TGTGCCAGCAGTTTAGGGCCTACGCAGTATTTT. This gives the protein CASSLGPTQYF. The full variable domain, its missing parts supplied by reference TRBV28 and TRBJ2-3, is DVKVTQSSRYLVKRTGEKVFLECVQDMDHENMFWYRQDPGLGLRLIYFSYDVKMKEKGDIPEGYSVSREKKERFSLILESASTNQTSMYLCASSLGPTQYFGPGTRLTVL.

This sequence joins TRBV30 and TRBJ2-2; D gene ambiguous. Germline CDR1 is GTSNPN and CDR2 is SVGIG (reference sequence). V was shortened by 5 bases and J by 5 bases, with 18 bases between the two germline ends. The CDR3 has 15 amino acids. CDR3 in amino acids: CAWAVMGFLTGELFF. The CDR3 DNA is TGTGCCTGGGCGGTTATGGGTTTTTTAACCGGGGAGCTGTTTTTT.

DNA for the CDR3: TGTGCTAGTGGTTTGAGTGCCCCCCCTGAAGCTTTCTTT. Its protein is CASGLSAPPEAFF. The genes are TRBV12-5 and TRBJ1-1; no firm D call. CDR3 length: 13 residues. V was trimmed by 2 bases and J by 6 bases, leaving 10 bases between them. The germline V gene has CDR1 LGHNT and CDR2 FRNRAP.

The gene calls are TRBV11-2 and TRBJ1-6, with D uncertain. The length of the CDR3 is 15 residues. In germline, CDR1 is SGHAT, CDR2 FQNNGV. V was shortened by 5 bases and J by 7 bases, with 15 bases between the two germline ends. The CDR3, as DNA: TGTGCCAGCAGCCCCCACCCCGAAGGGAATTCACCCCTCCACTTT. Residues: CASSPHPEGNSPLHF. The complete variable domain, with remaining parts taken from reference TRBV11-2 and TRBJ1-6, reads EAGVAQSPRYKIIEKRQSVAFWCNPISGHATLYWYQQILGQGPKLLIQFQNNGVVDDSQLPKDRFSAERLKGVDSTLKIQPAKLEDSAVYLCASSPHPEGNSPLHFGNGTRLTVT.

The V and J genes are TRBV30 and TRBJ2-7; 7 bases match TRBD1. This CDR3 comprises 13 residues. The V gene's germline CDR1 is GTSNPN and CDR2 SVGIG (reference sequence). Trimming took 3 bases from V and 3 from J; bases not matched to a gene: 5. This CDR3 is CAWSKTGLYEQYF. In DNA, the CDR3 is TGTGCCTGGAGCAAGACAGGGCTCTACGAGCAGTACTTC.

This clone was detected a few times. The J gene is TRBJ1-2, the V gene TRBV5-1, with 8 bases identical to TRBD1. The ends lost 3 bases at V and 8 bases at J; junction bases unmatched: 3. The V gene's germline CDR1 is SGHRS and CDR2 YFSETQ. This CDR3 has 12 amino acids. The CDR3 DNA follows: TGCGCCAGCAGCTCCCGGACAGGGGGCTACACCTTC. Protein product: CASSSRTGGYTF.

This clone has only one observation. The rearrangement uses TRBV7-8 and TRBJ1-2; D gene uncertain. V was pared by 4 bases and J by 0 bases, with 18 bases between. The CDR3 spans 17 residues. The germline V gene has CDR1 SGHVS and CDR2 FQNEAQ. The CDR3 DNA follows: TGTGCCAGCAGCTCTCGGTCTGCGGGCCCCACTAACTATGGCTACACCTTC. Translation gives CASSSRSAGPTNYGYTF.

This clone was observed once. The chain employs TRBV25-1 and TRBJ2-2; 10 bases are a match to TRBD2. J gave up 7 bases and V 1 base, and 6 bases lay outside the gene matches. The CDR3 is made up of 16 amino acids. The germline V gene encodes CDR1 MGHDK and CDR2 SYGVNS. CDR3 sequence: CASSEFLAGAGGELFF. For the CDR3, the DNA is TGTGCCAGCAGTGAATTCCTAGCGGGGGCAGGCGGGGAGCTGTTTTTT.

This sequence joins TRBV5-5 and TRBJ1-4; 9 bases map to TRBD1. The CDR3 contains 16 residues. Germline V gene data show CDR1 as SGHKS and CDR2 as YYEKEE (reference sequence). Germline trimming cut 1 base from V and 5 bases from J; bases unmatched to any gene: 6. The CDR3 nucleotides read TGTGCCAGCAGCTTGAATCCGGGACAGGGAAATGAAAAACTGTTTTTT. As protein: CASSLNPGQGNEKLFF.

This clone has just a few counts. The V and J genes are TRBV5-1 and TRBJ2-7; TRBD1 matches 8 bases. Germline CDR1 reads SGHRS; CDR2 reads YFSETQ. The CDR3 loop spans 14 amino acids. V dropped 4 bases and J dropped 0; count of bases not matched to a gene: 3. This chain's CDR3 is CASSRDRSSYEQYF. Written as DNA, the CDR3 is TGCGCCAGCAGCCGGGACAGGAGCTCCTACGAGCAGTACTTC.

The chain has TRBV19 and TRBJ2-7; 9 bases map to TRBD2. The CDR3 is made up of 15 amino acids. The J segment lost 4 bases and the V segment lost 5 bases, leaving 9 bases of the junction unmatched. The germline gives CDR1 LNHDA, CDR2 SQIVND (reference sequence). The CDR3 is CASSSSTSGAYEQYF. CDR3 nucleotide sequence: TGTGCCAGTAGTTCGTCGACTAGCGGAGCTTACGAGCAGTACTTC.

The rearrangement uses TRBV6-5 and TRBJ1-5; D ambiguous. Trimming pared 8 bases from V and 6 bases from J, leaving 14 bases between. Germline values: CDR1 MNHEY, CDR2 SVGAGI. The CDR3 extends over 13 amino acids. The CDR3 region is CASGRIVGQPQHF. DNA of the CDR3: TGTGCCAGCGGCCGGATCGTCGGTCAGCCCCAGCATTTT.

The chain combines TRBV4-2 with TRBJ2-7; TRBD1 matches at 7 bases. Per germline, CDR1 LGHNA and CDR2 YNFKEQ. The CDR3 covers 13 residues. After removal of 6 bases from V and 3 bases from J, the junction contained 5 bases not matched to a gene. Here the CDR3 reads CASRGQAGYEQYF. As DNA, the CDR3 is TGTGCCAGCAGAGGACAGGCGGGCTACGAGCAGTACTTC.

The chain links TRBV30 to TRBJ2-1; 8 nucleotides line up with TRBD1. Trimming took 0 bases from V and 8 from J; bases not matched to a gene: 9. CDR1 and CDR2 (germline): GTSNPN, SVGIG (reference sequence). This CDR3 is built from 15 residues. CDR3 amino acids: CAWSVPGGVFHEQFF. CDR3 sequence (DNA): TGTGCCTGGAGTGTACCAGGGGGCGTTTTCCATGAGCAGTTCTTC.

This chain connects TRBV4-1 to TRBJ1-4; the match to TRBD1 covers 9 bases. The CDR3 is 17 amino acids. Germline V CDR1 and CDR2: MGHRA, YSYEKL. V lost 4 bases and J lost 4; bases outside the gene matches: 10. This chain's CDR3 is CASSRRTGGVGNEKLFF. The DNA for the CDR3 is TGCGCCAGCAGCCGCCGAACAGGGGGCGTAGGTAATGAAAAACTGTTTTTT.

This clone was counted once. This chain connects TRBV5-5 to TRBJ1-1; D unresolved. This CDR3 contains 12 residues. The V end was cut by 1 base, the J end by 3 bases, with 4 bases between. Per the germline V gene, CDR1 is SGHKS and CDR2 is YYEKEE (reference sequence). As DNA, the CDR3 is TGTGCCAGCAGCTTGTATGACACTGAAGCTTTCTTT. The encoded protein is CASSLYDTEAFF.

This chain uses TRBV10-3 with TRBJ1-6; 7 positions agree with TRBD1. The CDR3 runs to 15 residues. V lost 4 bases, J lost 7 bases, and 7 bases stayed unmatched. Per the germline V gene, CDR1 is ENHRY and CDR2 is SYGVKD. The CDR3 DNA reads TGTGCCATCAGTGGTTCCCCAGGGGGAAATTCACCCCTCCACTTT. Amino acid sequence: CAISGSPGGNSPLHF.

For the CDR3, the DNA is TGTGCCAGCAGCTTAAGAAGGGAAGATACGCAGTATTTT. Protein sequence: CASSLRREDTQYF. The V call is TRBV7-3, the J call TRBJ2-3, with unresolved D. The CDR3 has 13 residues. Trimming pared 1 base from V and 5 bases from J, leaving 7 bases between. CDR1 and CDR2 (germline): SGHTA, FQGTGA.

The chain carries TRBV6-6 and TRBJ2-2, with a possible D match to TRBD1 (6 bases). V lost 10 bases, J lost 3 bases, and 18 bases lay in between. Germline V gene data show CDR1 as MNHNY and CDR2 as SVGAGI (reference sequence). The CDR3 is 15 residues long. CDR3 coding DNA: TGTGCCACCATGACTCAGGGGCGGGACACCGGGGAGCTGTTTTTT. It is translated as CATMTQGRDTGELFF.

The chain carries TRBV19 and TRBJ2-7; D gene uncertain. The germline V and J ends were trimmed by 3 bases and 7 bases, with 13 bases remaining between them. Germline V CDR1 and CDR2: LNHDA, SQIVND (reference sequence). The CDR3 has 13 residues. CDR3 residues: CASSIYGQGEQYF. The CDR3 DNA reads as TGTGCCAGTAGTATTTACGGTCAAGGGGAGCAGTACTTC.